Presented here are 19 T cell receptor beta chains from one specimen sequenced in a study of Ad26.COV2.S vaccination and SARS-CoV-2 variants. Sample treatment: around 19 received Ad26.COV2.S at low or high dose, single or two shots; roughly 5 received placebo; per-sample allocation not given. Samples were taken on day 63 after the first vaccine or placebo injection. Repertoires were generated with immunoSEQ multiplex PCR, while TCRdb's copy carries only in-frame clones and drops some. This table has hundreds of thousands of clones, around nine tenths appearing once. The sequences come from peripheral blood, collected in a trial of Ad26.COV2.S vaccine versus placebo. The receptors here all came from a person between 18 and 65 years old who received the Ad26.COV2.S COVID-19 vaccine or a placebo.

This chain connects TRBV11-3 to TRBJ1-6; D is ambiguous. V was pared by 2 bases and J by 6 bases, with 5 bases between. Germline CDR1 SGHNT, CDR2 YENEEA. The CDR3 spans 13 residues. CDR3 DNA sequence: TGTGCCAGCAGCTTAAGTTCTAATTCACCCCTCCACTTT. Amino acid sequence: CASSLSSNSPLHF.

This chain joins TRBV30 and TRBJ2-3; 11 bases map to TRBD2. Per the germline V gene, CDR1 is GTSNPN and CDR2 is SVGIG (reference sequence). This CDR3 comprises 16 residues. With 0 bases clipped from V and 4 bases from J, the junction kept 6 bases outside the gene matches. The chain's CDR3 is CAWSVLLAGDPDTQYF. The CDR3 DNA reads TGTGCCTGGAGTGTACTACTAGCGGGAGATCCAGATACGCAGTATTTT.

This clone was recorded a few times. The V gene is TRBV6-2 or TRBV6-3, the J gene TRBJ1-3; 10 nucleotides match TRBD1. V lost 5 bases and J lost 2; bases outside the gene matches: 9. This CDR3 has 17 residues. Per germline, CDR1 MNHEY and CDR2 SVGEGT. Written as DNA, the CDR3 is TGTGCCAGCAGTAATCGTCCCGGGACAGGGGCTGGAAACACCATATATTTT. Its translation is CASSNRPGTGAGNTIYF.

The chain is built from TRBV9 and TRBJ2-3; possible D gene TRBD2, 5 bases. Trimming left V 4 bases short and J 4 bases short, with 13 bases between. The CDR3 spans 14 residues. Germline V gene sequence: CDR1 SGDLS, CDR2 YYNGEE. CDR3 sequence (DNA): TGTGCCAGCAGCCTAGAGGGCAGTGCAGATACGCAGTATTTT. Translation gives CASSLEGSADTQYF.

This rearrangement joins TRBV13 to TRBJ2-5, with 7 bases identical to TRBD2. Trimming removed 3 bases from V and 3 bases from J; junction bases left unmatched: 7. The germline gives CDR1 PRHDT, CDR2 FYEKMQ (reference sequence). The CDR3 runs 15 residues. The CDR3 sequence: CASSFRGGGKETQYF. The CDR3 DNA reads TGTGCCAGCAGCTTTCGTGGCGGGGGAAAAGAGACCCAGTACTTC.

This clone came up once. V usage is TRBV28 and J usage is TRBJ2-3, with TRBD2 matching over 7 bases. Germline V gene data show CDR1 as MDHEN and CDR2 as SYDVKM. The trim removed 5 bases at V and 4 bases at J, leaving 12 bases unmatched. The CDR3 has 16 amino acids. The CDR3 loop reads CASSLPPGGSSDTQYF. CDR3 nucleotides: TGTGCCAGCAGTCTCCCCCCTGGCGGGAGTTCAGATACGCAGTATTTT.

V is TRBV19 and J is TRBJ1-5, with 9 bases lining up with TRBD1. Trimming at V came to 6 bases and at J to 4 bases, leaving 7 bases not matched to a gene. The CDR3 extends over 15 amino acids. Germline lookup yields CDR1 LNHDA and CDR2 SQIVND (reference sequence). CDR3 amino acids: CASRPGQGINQPQHF. The DNA for the CDR3 is TGTGCCAGTAGACCAGGACAGGGGATTAATCAGCCCCAGCATTTT.

This chain uses TRBV10-3 with TRBJ2-5, with 7 bases identical to TRBD2. Germline V lookup: CDR1 ENHRY, CDR2 SYGVKD. V was clipped by 2 bases and J by 5 bases; unmatched bases: 5. The CDR3 has 14 residues. This CDR3 is CAISEPGGKETQYF. The CDR3 nucleotides are TGTGCCATCAGTGAGCCGGGGGGAAAGGAGACCCAGTACTTC.

In its sample, this clone was seen once. The chain employs TRBV5-1 and TRBJ2-2; 8 bases agree with TRBD2. This CDR3 is built from 16 residues. V trimming: 4 bases; J trimming: 7 bases; junction bases outside the gene matches: 12. CDR1 is SGHRS and CDR2 is YFSETQ in the germline V gene. CDR3 protein: CASSRITGGEHGELFF. In DNA, the CDR3 is TGCGCCAGCAGCAGGATTACGGGAGGGGAGCACGGGGAGCTGTTTTTT.

The V gene is TRBV2, the J gene TRBJ1-5; 10 bases fit TRBD1. The CDR3 runs 14 residues. After removal of 4 bases from V and 5 bases from J, the junction contained 2 bases not matched to a gene. From germline, CDR1 is SNHLY and CDR2 FYNNEI. CDR3 loop: CASSGGTGDQPQHF. CDR3 bases: TGTGCCAGCAGTGGCGGGACAGGGGATCAGCCCCAGCATTTT.

The rearrangement links TRBV6-5 to TRBJ2-5; D is uncertain. The CDR3 is 12 amino acids. Per germline, CDR1 MNHEY and CDR2 SVGAGI. V lost 5 bases to trimming and J lost 2 bases, with 6 bases between them. The chain's CDR3 is CASSQRQETQYF. The DNA of the CDR3 is TGTGCCAGCAGTCAGAGACAAGAGACCCAGTACTTC.

The chain couples TRBV12-3 or TRBV12-4 to TRBJ1-5; D unresolved. The CDR3 loop spans 13 amino acids. V lost 6 bases, J lost 3 bases, and 9 bases lay in between. The CDR3 DNA sequence: TGTGCCAGCAGCGGACGGTTCAATCAGCCCCAGCATTTT. Translating it yields CASSGRFNQPQHF.

This sequence joins TRBV6-6 and TRBJ1-3, with a weak D call TRBD1 (5 bases). Germline loops: CDR1 MNHNY, CDR2 SVGAGI (reference sequence). The CDR3 loop spans 14 amino acids. Trimming removed 4 bases from V and 1 base from J, with 8 bases in between. CDR3 DNA sequence: TGTGCCAGCAGTTCCGGGGGGTCTGGAAACACCATATATTTT. Translating gives CASSSGGSGNTIYF.

The chain joins TRBV28 to TRBJ2-1; tentative D call: TRBD1 (6 bases). Trimming cost V 7 bases and J 6 bases, with 16 bases left between them. The length of the CDR3 is 14 residues. Germline V gene sequence: CDR1 MDHEN, CDR2 SYDVKM. In DNA form, the CDR3 reads TGTGCCAGCATTAATAAAGCGACAGGCAATGAGCAGTTCTTC. Protein product: CASINKATGNEQFF.

The chain recombines TRBV9 with TRBJ1-3; 9 bases agree with TRBD1. Germline CDR1 is SGDLS and CDR2 is YYNGEE. This CDR3 is 16 amino acids long. V was pared by 4 bases and J by 2 bases, with 7 bases of the junction left unmatched. CDR3 coding DNA: TGTGCCAGCAGCCCTCGGGACAGGGAAACTGGAAACACCATATATTTT. Protein sequence: CASSPRDRETGNTIYF.

The rearrangement joins TRBV19 to TRBJ1-1; D is unclear. The CDR3 totals 14 residues. V dropped 3 bases and J dropped 1 base, with 9 bases sitting between them. The germline V gene has CDR1 LNHDA and CDR2 SQIVND (reference sequence). The CDR3 bases are TGTGCCAGTAGTATCGAGGGCCGGAACACTGAAGCTTTCTTT. The encoded protein is CASSIEGRNTEAFF.

V usage is TRBV4-2 and J usage is TRBJ2-1; D is unclear. The CDR3 has 13 amino acids. V dropped 1 base and J dropped 10 bases, with 11 bases sitting between them. The germline V gene encodes CDR1 LGHNA and CDR2 YNFKEQ. CDR3 region: CASSQVEDPEQFF. The CDR3 DNA is TGTGCCAGCAGCCAAGTTGAGGACCCAGAGCAGTTCTTC.

The V and J genes are TRBV11-3 and TRBJ2-7; a possible D gene is TRBD2 (6 bases). The ends were cut back, 8 bases at V and 5 bases at J, with 16 bases in the middle. Looked up from germline, CDR1 is SGHNT and CDR2 is YENEEA. This CDR3 spans 13 amino acids. CDR3 loop: CASSLGGEDEQYF. The CDR3 DNA sequence: TGTGCCAGCTCACTTGGAGGGGAGGACGAGCAGTACTTC.

This sequence joins TRBV28 and TRBJ1-4; no clear D. CDR1 and CDR2 (germline): MDHEN, SYDVKM. This CDR3 has 14 amino acids. The germline V and J ends were trimmed by 6 bases and 5 bases, with 13 bases remaining between them. The CDR3 DNA is TGTGCCAGCAGCTCCCAGATGAGGAATGAAAAACTGTTTTTT. Its protein is CASSSQMRNEKLFF.